The 32 T cell receptor beta chains below were found in one sample sequenced in a study of shared clonotypes between healthy human individuals. The data were produced by immunoSEQ multiplex PCR, yet TCRdb's version contains in-frame clones alone and is incomplete. The sample has about 680,000 clones; 73% are singletons. Sample: memory CD4+ T cells sorted from blood. Sample subset: CD45RA-negative fraction. These receptors all stem from a woman in her thirties in good health.

This clone was seen once. The chain joins TRBV7-9 to TRBJ2-7; no definite D call. CDR3 size: 17 residues. Trimming shortened V by 4 bases and J by 0 bases, and 19 bases separated the two germline ends. Germline V gene lookup returns CDR1 SEHNR and CDR2 FQNEAQ (reference sequence). The CDR3 nucleotides are TGTGCCAGCAGCTACTCTAGTTCCAACAGTCACTCCTACGAGCAGTACTTC. Its protein is CASSYSSSNSHSYEQYF.

The chain joins TRBV14 to TRBJ2-3; no definite D call. V was pared by 5 bases and J by 0 bases, with 12 bases between. This CDR3 region has 15 residues. Germline assignment: CDR1 SGHDN and CDR2 FVKESK. This CDR3 reads CASSSRVLSTDTQYF. As DNA, the CDR3 is TGTGCCAGCAGCTCCCGGGTACTTAGCACAGATACGCAGTATTTT. Looking up the rest from reference TRBV14 and TRBJ2-3 gives the full variable domain: EAGVTQFPSHSVIEKGQTVTLRCDPISGHDNLYWYRRVMGKEIKFLLHFVKESKQDESGMPNNRFLAERTGGTYSTLKVQPAELEDSGVYFCASSSRVLSTDTQYFGPGTRLTVL.

This clone was seen only once. A clone one base away is much larger, so this may be a read error. The chain recombines TRBV2 with TRBJ1-1, with D uncertain. V lost 5 bases to trimming and J lost 4 bases, with 5 bases between them. CDR1 and CDR2 (germline): SNHLY, FYNNEI. The CDR3 consists of 11 residues. The CDR3 spells CASSYSTEAFF. DNA for the CDR3: TGTGCCAGCAGTTACAGCACTGAAGCTTTCTTT.

The chain couples TRBV10-1 to TRBJ2-7; 7 nucleotides align to TRBD2. The V and J ends lost 6 bases and 2 bases, in that order; junction bases with no gene match: 25. Germline-derived CDR1 and CDR2 are WNHNN and SYGVQD (reference sequence). The CDR3 has 20 amino acids. The CDR3 loop is CASSDVPGGSKEPRTYEQYF. CDR3 sequence (DNA): TGCGCCAGCAGCGACGTACCCGGGGGGAGCAAAGAACCAAGAACCTACGAGCAGTACTTC.

The V and J genes are TRBV29-1 and TRBJ2-3, with 11 bases matching TRBD2. The CDR3 totals 17 residues. V shed 1 base and J 4 bases; nucleotides not matched to a gene: 10. The germline gives CDR1 SQVTM, CDR2 ANQGSEA. The CDR3 sequence: CSVEGRGLAGGADTQYF. The CDR3 nucleotides are TGCAGCGTTGAAGGTCGGGGCTTAGCGGGAGGGGCAGATACGCAGTATTTT.

The table lists this clone with a few counts. J is TRBJ1-2 and V is TRBV20-1, with TRBD1 as a possible D gene (5 bases). Germline lookup yields CDR1 DFQATT and CDR2 SNEGSKA (reference sequence). The CDR3 loop spans 11 amino acids. The CDR3 reads CSGRQFYGYTF. The CDR3 DNA reads as TGCAGCGGGAGACAGTTCTATGGCTACACCTTC.

This clone was recorded many times. This chain connects TRBV11-2 to TRBJ2-5, with no clear D. Per the germline V gene, CDR1 is SGHAT and CDR2 is FQNNGV. The ends were cut back, 3 bases at V and 1 base at J, with 3 bases in the middle. The CDR3 is 12 residues long. The CDR3 DNA follows: TGTGCCAGCAGCTTCTCCCAAGAGACCCAGTACTTC. Amino acids: CASSFSQETQYF.

This clone was picked up a small number of times. V is TRBV18 and J is TRBJ2-2; D unresolved. Trimming removed 0 bases at V and 4 bases at J, with 12 bases between. The CDR3 extends over 16 amino acids. CDR1 KGHSH and CDR2 LQKENI come from the germline V gene. As DNA, the CDR3 is TGTGCCAGCTCACCACCGGAGACGCGAGGCACCGGGGAGCTGTTTTTT. Protein sequence: CASSPPETRGTGELFF.

The chain has TRBV19 and TRBJ1-1, with TRBD1 matching over 7 bases. Trimming removed 5 bases from V and 1 base from J; junction bases left unmatched: 4. The V gene's germline CDR1 is LNHDA and CDR2 SQIVND (reference sequence). The CDR3 contains 14 residues. The CDR3 bases are TGTGCCAGTAGTCTAAGGACAGGGAACACTGAAGCTTTCTTT. It translates to CASSLRTGNTEAFF.

The chain recombines TRBV5-1 with TRBJ1-4; TRBD1 matches 7 bases. Trimming took 7 bases from V and 5 from J; bases not matched to a gene: 11. Per the germline V gene, CDR1 is SGHRS and CDR2 is YFSETQ. This CDR3 has 15 residues. CDR3 sequence reads: CASALRGDLNEKLFF. CDR3 in DNA: TGCGCCAGCGCTCTCAGGGGGGATCTAAATGAAAAACTGTTTTTT.

A single count supports this clone. The rearrangement joins TRBV29-1 to TRBJ2-3; D is unresolved. The germline V gene has CDR1 SQVTM and CDR2 ANQGSEA. The CDR3 length is 13 residues. V lost 4 bases and J lost 1, with 9 bases in between. This CDR3 is CSVGRQGTDTQYF. CDR3 bases: TGCAGCGTTGGTCGTCAGGGCACAGATACGCAGTATTTT.

The CDR3 nucleotides read TGTGCCAGCAGGTCCCAAGGGACAGGGTTCGGCGAGCAGTACTTC. Its protein product is CASRSQGTGFGEQYF. The chain uses TRBV28 and TRBJ2-7; 9 bases map to TRBD1. The V segment lost 6 bases and the J segment 6 bases; nucleotides outside the gene matches: 12. In germline, CDR1 is MDHEN, CDR2 SYDVKM. This CDR3 has 15 residues.

The CDR3 reads CASSLAFTDRPQRRAFF. As DNA, the CDR3 is TGTGCCAGCAGCTTAGCGTTCACGGACAGGCCTCAACGCCGAGCTTTCTTT. The chain uses TRBV7-8 and TRBJ1-1; 7 nucleotides agree with TRBD1. The germline V gene has CDR1 SGHVS and CDR2 FQNEAQ. With V trimmed by 0 bases and J by 10 bases, 17 bases remained unmatched. The CDR3 is made up of 17 amino acids.

The J gene is TRBJ1-1, the V gene TRBV7-9; 8 nucleotides line up with TRBD1. The CDR3 is made up of 14 amino acids. Trimming removed 8 bases from V and 5 bases from J; junction bases left unmatched: 10. Germline V gene data show CDR1 as SEHNR and CDR2 as FQNEAQ (reference sequence). CDR3 sequence (DNA): TGTGCCAGCCTCAGGACAGGGAAAAATACTGAAGCTTTCTTT. Its protein product is CASLRTGKNTEAFF.

V and J are TRBV11-3 and TRBJ2-1, with D possibly TRBD1 on 5 matching bases. The ends were cut back, 5 bases at V and 0 bases at J, with 14 bases in the middle. The CDR3 spans 16 residues. Germline loops: CDR1 SGHNT, CDR2 YENEEA. CDR3 sequence: CASSPRGGSSYNEQFF. The CDR3, as DNA: TGTGCCAGCAGCCCTAGGGGCGGCAGCTCCTACAATGAGCAGTTCTTC.

The chain combines TRBV20-1 with TRBJ1-5, with D uncertain. The CDR3 length is 11 residues. The germline CDR1 and CDR2 sequences are DFQATT and SNEGSKA (reference sequence). The V end was cut by 7 bases, the J end by 4 bases, with 8 bases between. CDR3 in amino acids: CSVRGNQPQHF. CDR3 coding DNA: TGCAGTGTACGGGGAAATCAGCCCCAGCATTTT.

This clone has ten or more counts. In DNA, the CDR3 is TGTGCCAGCTCCCCTTCTTCGGGCGCCTACGAGCAGTACTTC. This codes for CASSPSSGAYEQYF. The chain recombines TRBV18 with TRBJ2-7; unclear D gene. This CDR3 comprises 14 residues. Trimming removed 6 bases from V and 2 bases from J, with 14 bases in between. The germline V gene encodes CDR1 KGHSH and CDR2 LQKENI.

V usage is TRBV20-1 and J usage is TRBJ2-5, with D unclear. Germline V gene data show CDR1 as DFQATT and CDR2 as SNEGSKA (reference sequence). With 4 bases removed from V and 2 bases from J, the gap between germline ends came to 5 bases. There are 11 residues in the CDR3. This chain's CDR3 is CSAKLQETQYF. CDR3 nucleotides: TGCAGTGCTAAATTGCAAGAGACCCAGTACTTC.

The CDR3 region is CATTGGFGYGYTF. The CDR3 DNA reads TGTGCCACAACAGGGGGCTTTGGCTATGGCTACACCTTC. The chain uses TRBV7-8 and TRBJ1-2; 9 bases agree with TRBD1. CDR1 is SGHVS, CDR2 FQNEAQ, per germline. This CDR3 has 13 amino acids. V was pared by 10 bases and J by 4 bases, with 7 bases of the junction left unmatched.

V and J are TRBV5-1 and TRBJ1-4; unclear D gene. CDR3 length equals 14 residues. Trimming took 2 bases from V and 0 from J, leaving 5 bases between them. Germline assignment: CDR1 SGHRS and CDR2 YFSETQ. The CDR3 DNA is TGCGCCAGCAGCTTCGATCCAACTAATGAAAAACTGTTTTTT. Encoded protein: CASSFDPTNEKLFF.

This clone was recorded at least ten times. V gene TRBV19 combines with J gene TRBJ1-1; 9 positions match TRBD1. V shed 7 bases, J shed 2 bases, and the junction held 11 bases outside the gene matches. CDR1 LNHDA and CDR2 SQIVND come from the germline V gene (reference sequence). The CDR3 totals 16 residues. CDR3 DNA: TGTGCCAGTACTCTATCGACAGGGGGGGAAAACACTGAAGCTTTCTTT. This translates into CASTLSTGGENTEAFF.

This chain joins TRBV29-1 and TRBJ2-7; TRBD2 matches 16 bases. The ends lost 6 bases at V and 7 bases at J; junction bases unmatched: 12. The germline gives CDR1 SQVTM, CDR2 ANQGSEA. The CDR3 runs to 16 residues. CDR3 sequence (DNA): TGCAGCGTATCGGGACTAGCGGGAGGGCCGTTTAGGGAGCAGTACTTC. This sequence encodes CSVSGLAGGPFREQYF.

The J gene is TRBJ2-5, the V gene TRBV6-1; D gene uncertain. The germline V gene encodes CDR1 MNHNS and CDR2 SASEGT. V dropped 4 bases and J dropped 5 bases, with 8 bases sitting between them. This CDR3 spans 12 amino acids. DNA of the CDR3: TGTGCCAGCAGTGTCCTATGGGAGACCCAGTACTTC. Amino acids: CASSVLWETQYF.

The chain carries TRBV9 and TRBJ1-2; TRBD1 might be the D (5 bases). Germline V gene data show CDR1 as SGDLS and CDR2 as YYNGEE. Trimming cost V 0 bases and J 6 bases, with 12 bases left between them. The CDR3 is made up of 14 amino acids. The CDR3 nucleotides are TGTGCCAGCAGCGTAGAAAAAATGGGGGATGGCTACACCTTC. Protein product: CASSVEKMGDGYTF.

V usage is TRBV6-1 and J usage is TRBJ2-7; 11 positions match TRBD1. The CDR3 has 14 residues. V was clipped by 5 bases and J by 3 bases; unmatched bases: 3. Germline V gene data show CDR1 as MNHNS and CDR2 as SASEGT. The CDR3 spells CASSRGQGDYEQYF. CDR3 nucleotide sequence: TGTGCCAGCAGTCGGGGACAGGGGGACTACGAGCAGTACTTC.

The V and J genes are TRBV9 and TRBJ1-1; 8 nucleotides line up with TRBD1. V lost 4 bases and J lost 8; bases outside the gene matches: 4. Germline lookup yields CDR1 SGDLS and CDR2 YYNGEE. The CDR3 extends over 12 amino acids. The CDR3 bases are TGTGCCAGCAGCTTAGACAGGGGCGAAGCTTTCTTT. Translating gives CASSLDRGEAFF.

The chain joins TRBV11-3 to TRBJ2-1; possible D gene TRBD1, 6 bases. CDR1 SGHNT and CDR2 YENEEA come from the germline V gene. V was pared by 1 base and J by 4 bases, with 11 bases between. The CDR3 has 15 residues. DNA for the CDR3: TGTGCCAGCAGCTTAGCGACAGGAGGATACAATGAGCAGTTCTTC. Residues: CASSLATGGYNEQFF.

The chain couples TRBV28 to TRBJ1-4, with TRBD1 matching over 9 bases. This CDR3 has 15 amino acids. Germline lookup yields CDR1 MDHEN and CDR2 SYDVKM. With 6 bases clipped from V and 7 bases from J, the junction kept 9 bases outside the gene matches. CDR3 nucleotide sequence: TGTGCCAGCAGGCGTGGGACAGGGCTGGGTGAAAAACTGTTTTTT. It specifies CASRRGTGLGEKLFF.

This clone showed up just a few times. This chain uses TRBV4-1 with TRBJ2-1, with TRBD1 matching 10 bases. The junction had 11 bases not matched to a gene; V was cut back by 2 bases and J by 7 bases. Germline V gene sequence: CDR1 MGHRA, CDR2 YSYEKL. The CDR3 length is 17 residues. This CDR3 reads CASSQPITGTGDNEQFF. DNA for the CDR3: TGCGCCAGCAGCCAACCGATAACCGGGACAGGGGATAATGAGCAGTTCTTC.

The rearrangement links TRBV6-6 to TRBJ1-3, with unresolved D. The V gene's germline CDR1 is MNHNY and CDR2 SVGAGI (reference sequence). The germline V and J ends were trimmed by 8 bases and 0 bases, with 14 bases remaining between them. The CDR3 contains 15 residues. CDR3 amino acids: CASSFLSNSGNTIYF. CDR3 DNA: TGTGCCAGCTCCTTTCTTTCCAACTCTGGAAACACCATATATTTT.

This chain links TRBV6-5 with TRBJ1-3; D unclear. Germline V lookup: CDR1 MNHEY, CDR2 SVGAGI. The CDR3 totals 14 residues. Trimming shortened V by 0 bases and J by 4 bases, and 7 bases separated the two germline ends. The CDR3 reads CASSYSRIGNTIYF. Written as DNA, the CDR3 is TGTGCCAGCAGTTACTCGCGCATAGGAAACACCATATATTTT.

This clone appeared once. The chain carries TRBV7-6 and TRBJ2-5; 10 bases are a match to TRBD2. Germline V gene sequence: CDR1 SGHVS, CDR2 FNYEAQ. The length of the CDR3 is 16 residues. V was pared by 1 base and J by 4 bases, with 6 bases of the junction left unmatched. This chain's CDR3 is CASSLVASGSGETQYF. DNA of the CDR3: TGTGCCAGCAGCTTAGTTGCTAGCGGGAGCGGAGAGACCCAGTACTTC.